Presented here are 12 T cell receptor beta chains from one specimen sequenced in a study of blood T cell repertoires in COVID-19. TCRdb keeps only in-frame clones here, not all; method: immunoSEQ multiplex PCR. The table includes about 280,000 clones, around 90% detected once. Sequencing used peripheral blood. The receptor set was obtained from a man aged 50-59 years with acute or convalescent COVID-19.

This chain links TRBV2 with TRBJ2-5; 9 bases agree with TRBD2. After removal of 8 bases from V and 1 base from J, the junction contained 5 bases not matched to a gene. The CDR3 length is 14 residues. Germline lookup yields CDR1 SNHLY and CDR2 FYNNEI. The CDR3 bases are TGTGCCAGCCTTAGCGGGGGCATCCAAGAGACCCAGTACTTC. Its protein product is CASLSGGIQETQYF.

The CDR3 DNA follows: TGTGCCACCAGCAGTCTAGGACAGCAGAGTGAAAAACTGTTTTTT. It translates to CATSSLGQQSEKLFF. The rearrangement joins TRBV15 to TRBJ1-4; D is perhaps TRBD1 (6 bases). V was cut by 3 bases and J by 7 bases, with 15 bases left in between. CDR3 size: 15 residues. The germline V gene has CDR1 LNHNV and CDR2 YYDKDF (reference sequence).

The chain carries TRBV11-2 and TRBJ2-1; D is undetermined. The CDR3 sequence is 15 residues long. CDR1 is SGHAT, CDR2 FQNNGV, per germline. V was shortened by 5 bases and J by 2 bases, with 13 bases between the two germline ends. CDR3 region: CASSLLSPPYNEQFF. The CDR3 nucleotides read TGTGCCAGCAGCCTACTGTCGCCCCCCTACAATGAGCAGTTCTTC.

The gene calls are TRBV12-3 or TRBV12-4 and TRBJ1-1; D remains ambiguous. Between the trimmed V and J ends, which lost 3 bases and 8 bases, there was a span of 7 bases. The CDR3 extends over 11 amino acids. The CDR3 coding sequence is TGTGCCAGCAGTTTGGGAGTGGAAGCTTTCTTT. It specifies CASSLGVEAFF.

The J gene is TRBJ2-7, the V gene TRBV3-1 (or the pseudogene TRBV3-2); 12 bases line up with TRBD2. This CDR3 is built from 15 residues. Germline V gene sequence: CDR1 LGHDT, CDR2 YNNKEL (reference sequence). V lost 4 bases, J lost 3 bases, and 4 bases stayed unmatched. The CDR3 sequence: CASSPTSGGRYEQYF. The DNA of the CDR3 is TGTGCCAGCAGCCCAACTAGCGGGGGGCGCTACGAGCAGTACTTC.

This clone was found once. V is TRBV4-1 and J is TRBJ2-7, with 8 positions matching TRBD2. Germline lookup yields CDR1 MGHRA and CDR2 YSYEKL. The CDR3 length is 14 residues. V dropped 4 bases and J dropped 6; count of bases not matched to a gene: 8. CDR3: CASSRTGTSAEQYF. The CDR3 coding sequence is TGCGCCAGCAGCCGGACCGGGACTAGTGCCGAGCAGTACTTC.

The rearrangement uses TRBV4-2 and TRBJ1-2; the match to TRBD1 covers 7 bases. Germline CDR1 reads LGHNA; CDR2 reads YNFKEQ. V shed 0 bases, J shed 8 bases, and the junction held 12 bases outside the gene matches. The CDR3 sequence is 16 residues long. CDR3 bases: TGTGCCAGCAGCCAAGATGATATCAAGGGGGCGGAGGGCTACACCTTC. This gives the protein CASSQDDIKGAEGYTF.

The chain links TRBV5-1 to TRBJ2-5; 11 bases match TRBD2. Germline-derived CDR1 and CDR2 are SGHRS and YFSETQ. The CDR3 consists of 17 residues. With 1 base clipped from V and 4 bases from J, the junction kept 9 bases outside the gene matches. CDR3 coding DNA: TGCGCCAGCAGCTTGACTAGCGGGGGCCTCGGGGGAGAGACCCAGTACTTC. Its protein is CASSLTSGGLGGETQYF.

This clone appeared a few times. The chain has TRBV2 and TRBJ1-4; D ambiguous. Germline lookup yields CDR1 SNHLY and CDR2 FYNNEI. The CDR3 has 15 amino acids. Trimming stripped 3 bases from V and 7 bases from J, with 15 bases between. DNA of the CDR3: TGTGCCAGCAGTGATAGCGTTGCGGTGGGTGAAAAACTGTTTTTT. As protein: CASSDSVAVGEKLFF.

In this sample, this clone turned up a few times. V gene TRBV12-3 or TRBV12-4 combines with J gene TRBJ1-1; unclear D gene. There are 13 residues in the CDR3. V gave up 0 bases and J gave up 7 bases, with 9 bases separating them. CDR3 sequence reads: CASSLARGIEAFF. In DNA, the CDR3 is TGTGCCAGCAGTTTAGCGCGGGGAATTGAAGCTTTCTTT.

The rearrangement links TRBV3-1 (or the pseudogene TRBV3-2) to TRBJ1-2, with unresolved D. This CDR3 is built from 15 residues. Trimming removed 2 bases at V and 8 bases at J, with 18 bases between. Germline assignment: CDR1 LGHDT and CDR2 YNNKEL (reference sequence). CDR3 DNA: TGTGCCAGCAGCCAACGGCGGGTCGTTTCTAAAGGCTACACCTTC. Protein sequence: CASSQRRVVSKGYTF.

The J gene is TRBJ2-7, the V gene TRBV30; the match to TRBD2 covers 9 bases. Looked up from germline, CDR1 is GTSNPN and CDR2 is SVGIG (reference sequence). The J segment lost 5 bases and the V segment lost 2 bases, leaving 4 bases of the junction unmatched. The length of the CDR3 is 13 residues. CDR3 sequence reads: CAWSTGTSNEQYF. CDR3 sequence (DNA): TGTGCCTGGAGTACCGGGACTAGCAACGAGCAGTACTTC.